This TCR beta chain appears in the sequencing data of a study of OX40 agonist ivuxolimab in advanced cancers. Study information: Ivuxolimab, which is an agonistic anti-OX40 (CD134) antibody, was administered to the patients. Those treated in dose escalation had hepatocellular carcinoma, melanoma, renal cell cancer or head and neck cancer.

Study outcomes and limitations: Some nonresponders likewise displayed low normalized T-cell clonal expansion.

Trimming cost V 9 bases and J 3 bases, with 17 bases left between them. CDR1 is LGHNA and CDR2 is YSLEER in the germline V gene. The CDR3 length is 14 residues. The table came from immunoSEQ multiplex PCR; TCRdb's copy has only in-frame clones and leaves some out. The sample comprises roughly 62,000 clones, 86% of which are singletons, and around 2.5% rests with the top ten. This clone was seen a single time. What it binds is unknown. Prior autoimmune disease or systemic immunosuppression barred patients. The sequencing used CD4+ or CD8+ T cells sorted from blood, collected in a trial of the OX40 agonist ivuxolimab. The TCR originated in an adult with an advanced solid tumor such as melanoma, head and neck, liver or kidney cancer. This chain connects TRBV4-3 to TRBJ1-1; D call uncertain. CDR3 nucleotides: TGCGCCAGTTCATTCTTAGGGCGATACACTGAAGCTTTCTTT. Its protein is CASSFLGRYTEAFF.